This T cell receptor (beta chain) was documented in a study of CD8 T cells in ankylosing spondylitis. Study outcomes and limitations: Before this, some motif variants had been reported in reactive arthritis synovial fluid and blood.

CDR3 length: 13 residues. Germline CDR1 is SNHLY and CDR2 is FYNNEI. TCRdb recomputed calls from the 5' RACE reads with MiXCR, one row per CDR3 protein. This table holds approximately 300,000 distinct CDR3 sequences, less than 25% found once. As for this clonotype: Antigen unknown. An end of the junction does not agree with germline; a read error may underlie this.

The sequence was obtained from a female donor with ankylosing spondylitis or in good health (not recorded which). The rearrangement uses TRBV2 and TRBJ2-7; 8 bases fit TRBD1. What was sequenced was blood, either unsorted or a sorted T cell fraction (not recorded which). The CDR3 DNA is TGTGTCAGCAGTAGACAGGGGTGGCACGAGCAGTACTTC. The encoded protein is CVSSRQGWHEQYF. Full variable domain (rest looked up from reference TRBV2 and TRBJ2-7): EPEVTQTPSHQVTQMGQEVILRCVPISNHLYFYWYRQILGQKVEFLVSFYNNEISEKSEIFDDQFSVERPDGSNFTLKIRSTKLEDSAMYFCVSSRQGWHEQYFGPGTRLTVT.